The 26 T cell receptor beta chains listed next were all sequenced from one sample in a study of beta chain features in type 1 diabetes. Broader study findings: Within each of all four CD4+ subsets, Type 1 diabetes patients had TCRB CDR3s that were moderately but significantly shorter.

Expressed TCRB transcripts were sequenced because the isolated RNA had all been reverse transcribed beforehand. Measured with immunoSEQ multiplex PCR; TCRdb has only the in-frame clones, and not every one. Of 550,000 to 850,000 clones listed, roughly 13% were seen once; the top ten hold approximately 0.021%. The antigens these receptors bind are not known. Sequences were obtained from naive CD4+ T cells from blood. Receptors originate from a man between 18 and 35 years old with type 1 diabetes.

The chain has TRBV4-2 and TRBJ1-4; 8 bases align to TRBD1. Germline lookup yields CDR1 LGHNA and CDR2 YNFKEQ. V was clipped by 4 bases and J by 5 bases; unmatched bases: 3. This CDR3 is 14 amino acids long. The CDR3 DNA reads TGTGCCAGCAGCCCAACAGGGGGAAATGAAAAACTGTTTTTT. Its translation is CASSPTGGNEKLFF.

V usage is TRBV30 and J usage is TRBJ1-1; D not certain. V lost 5 bases to trimming and J lost 9 bases, with 19 bases between them. This CDR3 is built from 13 residues. Germline V gene data show CDR1 as GTSNPN and CDR2 as SVGIG (reference sequence). CDR3 coding DNA: TGTGCCTGGGCCCCGGACCCCCGGGCGAAAGCTTTCTTT. Its protein is CAWAPDPRAKAFF.

This chain connects TRBV27 to TRBJ2-1, with 13 bases fitting TRBD2. The CDR3 is 17 residues long. After removal of 0 bases from V and 7 bases from J, the junction contained 6 bases not matched to a gene. Germline assignment: CDR1 MNHEY and CDR2 SMNVEV (reference sequence). The CDR3 loop is CASSLSRLAGGENEQFF. DNA of the CDR3: TGTGCCAGCAGTTTATCTAGACTAGCGGGGGGCGAAAATGAGCAGTTCTTC.

The V and J genes are TRBV10-3 and TRBJ1-2; D uncertain. The V end was cut by 6 bases, the J end by 4 bases, with 6 bases between. The CDR3 has 11 amino acids. Germline V lookup: CDR1 ENHRY, CDR2 SYGVKD. Here the CDR3 DNA reads TGTGCCATCAGCGATCCCTATGGCTACACCTTC. Its translation: CAISDPYGYTF.

This clone was observed a handful of times. CDR3 sequence (DNA): TGTGCCAGCAGGCCGGGCACAGGGAACACTGAAGCTTTCTTT. Residues: CASRPGTGNTEAFF. V usage is TRBV6-6 and J usage is TRBJ1-1, with a weak D call TRBD1 (5 bases). Germline V gives CDR1 MNHNY, CDR2 SVGAGI (reference sequence). V shed 6 bases and J shed 1 base, with 12 bases lying between them. This CDR3 comprises 14 residues.

There are a few counts of this clone. The rearrangement links TRBV28 to TRBJ1-5, with 7 nucleotides matching TRBD1. The CDR3 covers 15 residues. V lost 6 bases, J lost 0 bases, and 5 bases stayed unmatched. Per the germline V gene, CDR1 is MDHEN and CDR2 is SYDVKM. The CDR3 coding sequence is TGTGCCAGCAGACCACAGGGGACTAGCAATCAGCCCCAGCATTTT. Residues: CASRPQGTSNQPQHF.

This clone showed up just a few times. V usage is TRBV2 and J usage is TRBJ2-1; D is uncertain. CDR1 is SNHLY and CDR2 is FYNNEI in the germline V gene. The CDR3 is made up of 13 amino acids. V lost 1 base and J 4 bases, leaving 5 bases between the germline ends. The CDR3 nucleotides are TGTGCCAGCAGTGAAGATTATTACAATGAGCAGTTCTTC. Translation: CASSEDYYNEQFF.

The rearrangement joins TRBV6-5 to TRBJ2-2, with D perhaps TRBD1 (5 bases). With 2 bases removed from V and 5 bases from J, the gap between germline ends came to 15 bases. Germline loops: CDR1 MNHEY, CDR2 SVGAGI. The CDR3 runs to 16 residues. The CDR3 coding sequence is TGTGCCAGCAGTTACCCCAACTTTCAGGGAACCGGGGAGCTGTTTTTT. Translating it yields CASSYPNFQGTGELFF.

This clone was recorded a few times. The chain couples TRBV7-2 to TRBJ2-1; 8 nucleotides match TRBD1. The CDR3 length is 16 residues. Looked up from germline, CDR1 is SGHTA and CDR2 is FQGNSA. Trimming cost V 2 bases and J 1 base; bases outside gene matches: 4. CDR3 residues: CASSLQGASSYNEQFF. DNA of the CDR3: TGTGCCAGCAGCTTACAGGGGGCTAGTTCCTACAATGAGCAGTTCTTC.

This chain uses TRBV19 with TRBJ2-2; D remains unclear. Looked up from germline, CDR1 is LNHDA and CDR2 is SQIVND (reference sequence). CDR3 size: 14 residues. V was clipped by 0 bases and J by 4 bases, with 6 bases between them. As DNA, the CDR3 is TGTGCCAGTAGTATAGACAGGAGCACCGGGGAGCTGTTTTTT. Its translation: CASSIDRSTGELFF.

This chain links TRBV11-1 with TRBJ1-2, with D possibly being TRBD1 (6 bases). The CDR3 extends over 15 amino acids. Germline CDR1 is SGHAT and CDR2 is FQDESV (reference sequence). Trimming shortened V by 4 bases and J by 6 bases, and 18 bases separated the two germline ends. Here the CDR3 reads CASSSYGTSPDGYTF. The CDR3 DNA is TGTGCCAGCAGCTCTTACGGGACATCTCCCGATGGCTACACCTTC.

V usage is TRBV2 and J usage is TRBJ1-4, with D possibly being TRBD1 (6 bases). This CDR3 region has 14 residues. The germline V gene has CDR1 SNHLY and CDR2 FYNNEI. The ends were cut back, 3 bases at V and 5 bases at J, with 10 bases in the middle. In nucleotides, the CDR3 is TGTGCCAGCAGTGATTGGGGGGCAAATGAAAAACTGTTTTTT. Its translation: CASSDWGANEKLFF. The variable domain in full, completed from reference TRBV2 and TRBJ1-4, reads EPEVTQTPSHQVTQMGQEVILRCVPISNHLYFYWYRQILGQKVEFLVSFYNNEISEKSEIFDDQFSVERPDGSNFTLKIRSTKLEDSAMYFCASSDWGANEKLFFGSGTQLSVL.

The rearrangement joins TRBV2 to TRBJ2-7; D gene unclear. The CDR3 contains 10 residues. Germline V gene lookup returns CDR1 SNHLY and CDR2 FYNNEI. V was clipped by 6 bases and J by 2 bases, with 2 bases between them. The CDR3 is CASRAYEQYF. The CDR3 DNA sequence: TGTGCCAGCAGAGCCTACGAGCAGTACTTC. The whole variable domain, remainder taken from reference TRBV2 and TRBJ2-7, is EPEVTQTPSHQVTQMGQEVILRCVPISNHLYFYWYRQILGQKVEFLVSFYNNEISEKSEIFDDQFSVERPDGSNFTLKIRSTKLEDSAMYFCASRAYEQYFGPGTRLTVT.

The V gene is TRBV25-1, the J gene TRBJ2-3; 8 bases are a match to TRBD1. From germline, CDR1 is MGHDK and CDR2 SYGVNS. The CDR3 sequence is 16 residues long. J gave up 9 bases and V 2 bases, and 13 bases lay outside the gene matches. CDR3 sequence reads: CASSETGTGPLETQYF. The CDR3 bases are TGTGCCAGCAGTGAAACCGGGACAGGCCCCCTGGAAACGCAGTATTTT.

This clone was recorded a few times. This sequence joins TRBV20-1 and TRBJ2-1, with D possibly being TRBD2 (5 bases). CDR1 is DFQATT and CDR2 is SNEGSKA in the germline V gene (reference sequence). The CDR3 totals 11 residues. The V end lost 3 bases, the J end lost 9 bases, and 9 bases lay between the germline ends. CDR3 bases: TGCAGTGCTAGTACTAGTGGTGAGCAGTTCTTC. It specifies CSASTSGEQFF.

The V gene is TRBV5-1, the J gene TRBJ2-2; D is unclear. V lost 0 bases and J 5 bases, leaving 11 bases between the germline ends. Looked up from germline, CDR1 is SGHRS and CDR2 is YFSETQ. This CDR3 spans 15 amino acids. The CDR3 spells CASSLAGQRTGELFF. Here the CDR3 DNA reads TGCGCCAGCAGCTTGGCCGGGCAGCGAACCGGGGAGCTGTTTTTT.

V and J are TRBV7-9 and TRBJ2-3; no clear D gene. CDR3 length: 15 residues. Germline CDR1 and CDR2: SEHNR and FQNEAQ (reference sequence). V was clipped by 3 bases and J by 0 bases, with 10 bases between them. The DNA of the CDR3 is TGTGCCAGCAGCTTGTTTACACCAAGCACAGATACGCAGTATTTT. Its protein product is CASSLFTPSTDTQYF. The full variable domain, completed using reference TRBV7-9 and TRBJ2-3, is DTGVSQNPRHKITKRGQNVTFRCDPISEHNRLYWYRQTLGQGPEFLTYFQNEAQLEKSRLLSDRFSAERPKGSFSTLEIQRTEQGDSAMYLCASSLFTPSTDTQYFGPGTRLTVL.

This chain links TRBV4-1 with TRBJ1-2; D may be TRBD1 (5 bases). CDR1 MGHRA and CDR2 YSYEKL come from the germline V gene. V was clipped by 3 bases and J by 3 bases, with 14 bases between them. This CDR3 is built from 15 residues. The CDR3 coding sequence is TGCGCCAGCAGCCACCCCCCGAAAGGGGACTATGGCTACACCTTC. The encoded protein is CASSHPPKGDYGYTF.

This clone was seen a handful of times. The gene calls are TRBV7-8 and TRBJ1-5; unclear D gene. This CDR3 contains 14 residues. Germline V gene data show CDR1 as SGHVS and CDR2 as FQNEAQ. V shed 4 bases and J shed 2 bases, with 9 bases lying between them. CDR3 bases: TGTGCCAGCAGCTCGCGGGAGGGCAATCAGCCCCAGCATTTT. As protein: CASSSREGNQPQHF.

This clone was seen more than once but under ten times. The CDR3 loop is CASSVHWDRENIQYF. CDR3 DNA sequence: TGTGCCAGCAGCGTGCACTGGGACAGGGAAAACATTCAGTACTTC. The gene calls are TRBV7-9 and TRBJ2-4, with TRBD1 matching 9 bases. CDR1 and CDR2 from the germline V gene are SEHNR and FQNEAQ (reference sequence). The CDR3 totals 15 residues. J lost 5 bases, V lost 5 bases, and 7 bases had no gene match.

This clone was counted between two and nine times. This chain connects TRBV5-1 to TRBJ2-3, with 9 bases identical to TRBD1. The CDR3 has 16 residues. Germline loops: CDR1 SGHRS, CDR2 YFSETQ. Trimming at V came to 2 bases and at J to 3 bases, leaving 7 bases not matched to a gene. The CDR3 DNA reads as TGCGCCAGCAGCTTCGGGCGGGACAGGGTGACAGATACGCAGTATTTT. Translation: CASSFGRDRVTDTQYF.

The V and J genes are TRBV27 and TRBJ1-5; tentative D call: TRBD1 (5 bases). The V and J ends lost 8 bases and 0 bases respectively, with 8 bases between them. The germline CDR1 and CDR2 sequences are MNHEY and SMNVEV (reference sequence). CDR3 length equals 13 residues. The CDR3 sequence: CASRRVSNQPQHF. In nucleotides, the CDR3 is TGTGCCAGCCGCAGGGTTAGCAATCAGCCCCAGCATTTT.

This chain links TRBV25-1 with TRBJ1-2, with D possibly being TRBD1 (6 bases). Trimming stripped 1 base from V and 3 bases from J, with 15 bases between. The CDR3 contains 16 residues. Germline V gene sequence: CDR1 MGHDK, CDR2 SYGVNS. The CDR3 bases are TGTGCCAGCAGTGAATTGACAGGTGGCTTCCACTATGGCTACACCTTC. Amino acid sequence: CASSELTGGFHYGYTF.

As concerns this clone: An end of the junction differs from the germline gene, which may be a read error. V is TRBV28 and J is TRBJ2-1; D remains unclear. CDR3 length: 16 residues. The germline CDR1 and CDR2 sequences are MDHEN and SYDVKM. The CDR3 DNA follows: TGTGCCAGCAGTATCACGTCAATCAACCGGGCCCCCCTCCAGGTCTTC. Protein: CASSITSINRAPLQVF.

This chain joins TRBV7-8 and TRBJ1-1; maybe TRBD1 (5 bases). Trimming left V 6 bases short and J 1 base short, with 12 bases between. The CDR3 contains 14 residues. CDR1 SGHVS and CDR2 FQNEAQ come from the germline V gene. CDR3 DNA sequence: TGTGCCAGCAGACTCGGACACCAGAACACTGAAGCTTTCTTT. Translated: CASRLGHQNTEAFF. Full variable domain (outside the CDR3, taken from reference TRBV7-8 and TRBJ1-1): GAGVSQSPRYKVAKRGQDVALRCDPISGHVSLFWYQQALGQGPEFLTYFQNEAQLDKSGLPSDRFFAERPEGSVSTLKIQRTQQEDSAVYLCASRLGHQNTEAFFGQGTRLTVV.

The V gene is TRBV6-1, the J gene TRBJ2-3; D may be TRBD2 (5 bases). Trimming removed 6 bases from V and 1 base from J, with 5 bases in between. Germline V lookup: CDR1 MNHNS, CDR2 SASEGT. The CDR3 is 12 amino acids. The DNA of the CDR3 is TGTGCCAGCAGGGAGGGCACAGATACGCAGTATTTT. This translates into CASREGTDTQYF.